The subject of this entry is one TCR beta chain. The data were taken from a study of response to subunit inactivated influenza vaccine. The CDR3 runs 14 residues. V was clipped by 6 bases and J by 2 bases; unmatched bases: 5. MiXCR was run by TCRdb on the RT-PCR reads, yielding one entry per CDR3 protein. The table records about 650,000 distinct CDR3 sequences, 11% to 15% of them present only once. The origin of this receptor is a man aged 45-60 years who received an inactivated influenza vaccine. The sequencing used PBMCs from blood, collected 14 days before vaccination. V and J are TRBV12-3 or TRBV12-4 and TRBJ2-7, with 9 nucleotides matching TRBD1. In DNA, the CDR3 is TGTGCCAGCAGGCAGGGGACAGGGCCCTACGAGCAGTACTTC. It specifies CASRQGTGPYEQYF.